The sequence of this TCR beta chain was determined in a study of T cells in Graves' hyperthyroidism and ophthalmopathy. Using RNA transcripts as the source, TCR beta CDR3 regions were amplified. First-round RT-PCR with HTBI primers amplified the TCR CDR3 region. TCRdb itself ran the multiplex PCR reads through MiXCR, one entry per CDR3 protein. The profile shows 300,000 to 450,000 distinct CDR3 sequences, roughly 14% of them singletons. Each person with ophthalmopathy scored at least 3 on the Clinical Activity Score, reached NOSPECS grade 4 or higher, and had been ill under 3 months. Diagnosing involved the use of clinical symptoms, serum thyroxine and TRAb, thyroid ultrasound and orbital computed tomography. The CDR3 spans 19 residues. CDR1 is SEHNR, CDR2 FQNEAQ, per germline (reference sequence). The V segment lost 3 bases and the J segment 5 bases; nucleotides outside the gene matches: 14.

The V gene is TRBV7-9, the J gene TRBJ2-1, with 12 bases that match TRBD2. This receptor was taken from a woman aged 25 to 39 with Graves' ophthalmopathy. Sequenced: blood. The CDR3 spells CASSFLRLAGGPGNNEQFF. DNA for the CDR3: TGTGCCAGCAGCTTTCTGAGGCTAGCGGGGGGGCCTGGAAACAATGAGCAGTTCTTC.